This is a list of T cell receptor beta chains from one sample in a study of T cells in localized non-small cell lung cancer. Clones were read by immunoSEQ multiplex PCR, and TCRdb kept only the in-frame ones, dropping some. The table lists 65,000 to 90,000 clones, around 81% of them singletons, with less than 20% in the top ten. The sample was PBMCs, taken before any cancer treatment. All receptors derive from a man between 40 and 75 years old with stage II squamous cell lung carcinoma. Each CDR3 is given with its conserved first and last residue. Each record gives: clone size, D gene, V gene, J gene, CDR3 DNA, CDR3 protein. A D gene is named only where the DNA matches it firmly. Clone size, where shown, is once, few, many, or a class for clones that have expanded.

size: once
D: -
V: TRBV5-1
J: TRBJ2-3
DNA: TGCGCCAGCAGCTTGTTCGGGACGGCGCAAACTACAGATACGCAGTATTTT
CDR3: CASSLFGTAQTTDTQYF

size: few
D: -
V: TRBV11-3
J: TRBJ2-1
DNA: TGTGCCAGCAGCTTAGGTCCTTCAGGGGGGCCCAATGAGCAGTTCTTC
CDR3: CASSLGPSGGPNEQFF

size: once
D: -
V: TRBV27
J: TRBJ1-2
DNA: TGTGCCAGCAGTTCATCACCCCAGATGTCGGCTGGCTACACCTTC
CDR3: CASSSSPQMSAGYTF

size: once
D: -
V: TRBV6-5
J: TRBJ1-2
DNA: TGTGCCAGCAGTCCTCAAGGGAGTAACTATGGCTACACCTTC
CDR3: CASSPQGSNYGYTF

size: once
D: -
V: TRBV5-1
J: TRBJ1-2
DNA: TGCGCCAGCAGCTTGGACACCAATTCTAACTATGGCTACACCTTC
CDR3: CASSLDTNSNYGYTF

size: -
D: TRBD1
V: TRBV7-8
J: TRBJ1-3
DNA: TGTGCCAGCAGCTCAAACCTCCGGGACAGGGGGCGCCGGGGCCCTGGAAACACCATATATTTT
CDR3: CASSSNLRDRGRRGPGNTIYF

size: -
D: TRBD2
V: TRBV7-9
J: TRBJ2-5
DNA: TGTGCCAGCAGCCCCGGGACTAGCGGGGGTTTGGAAGAGACCCAGTACTTC
CDR3: CASSPGTSGGLEETQYF

size: few
D: -
V: TRBV6-1
J: TRBJ1-6
DNA: TGTGCCAGCAGAGACAGGAACTCACCCCTCCACTTT
CDR3: CASRDRNSPLHF

size: -
D: TRBD1
V: TRBV15
J: TRBJ2-3
DNA: TGTGCCACCAGCAGAGGACAGGGGAGCACAGATACGCAGTATTTT
CDR3: CATSRGQGSTDTQYF

size: -
D: -
V: TRBV28
J: TRBJ1-5
DNA: TGTGCCAGCAGTACGAGGGGACGGCGCAATCAGCCCCAGCATTTT
CDR3: CASSTRGRRNQPQHF

size: -
D: TRBD2
V: TRBV4-2
J: TRBJ2-1
DNA: TGTGCCAGCAGCCGAGCCGGGACTAGGGGATACAATGAGCAGTTCTTC
CDR3: CASSRAGTRGYNEQFF

size: few
D: -
V: TRBV7-7
J: TRBJ2-1
DNA: TGTGCTAGCAGCTTACAAGCGGCCCGGAGCTCCTACAATGAGCAGTTCTTC
CDR3: CASSLQAARSSYNEQFF

size: -
D: -
V: TRBV10-3
J: TRBJ1-4
DNA: TGTGCCATCAGTGATGGGACTAATGAAAAACTGTTTTTT
CDR3: CAISDGTNEKLFF

size: -
D: -
V: TRBV28
J: TRBJ1-5
DNA: TGTGCCAGCAGTTTGGTGTTTCAGCCCCAGCATTTT
CDR3: CASSLVFQPQHF

size: -
D: TRBD1
V: TRBV20-1
J: TRBJ1-2
DNA: TGCAGTGCTAGAGAAGACAGGGACCACACCTTC
CDR3: CSAREDRDHTF

size: -
D: -
V: TRBV7-6
J: TRBJ2-7
DNA: TGTGCCAGCACCACCAGGGGCTACGAGCAGTACTTC
CDR3: CASTTRGYEQYF

size: -
D: -
V: TRBV11-3
J: TRBJ1-6
DNA: TGTGCCAGCAGCCCCGGCGAGAATTCACCCCTCCACTTT
CDR3: CASSPGENSPLHF

size: -
D: TRBD1
V: TRBV9
J: TRBJ1-1
DNA: TGTGCCAGCAGCGTCGGACAGGGGGCGGGTGAAGCTTTCTTT
CDR3: CASSVGQGAGEAFF

size: -
D: -
V: TRBV15
J: TRBJ2-5
DNA: TGTGCCACCAGCAAGGGCGGGGTAGAAGAGACCCAGTACTTC
CDR3: CATSKGGVEETQYF

size: -
D: -
V: TRBV7-9
J: TRBJ1-1
DNA: TGTGCCAGCAGCTTAGCGAGTTCCACTGAAGCTTTCTTT
CDR3: CASSLASSTEAFF

size: -
D: -
V: TRBV4-1
J: TRBJ2-6
DNA: TGCGCCAGCAGCCAAGCTCTCCCGGGGGGCGCTGGGGCCAACGTCCTGACTTTC
CDR3: CASSQALPGGAGANVLTF

size: once
D: -
V: TRBV4-2
J: TRBJ1-5
DNA: TGTGCCAGCAGCCCCCGGGACACCAGCAATCAGCCCCAGCATTTT
CDR3: CASSPRDTSNQPQHF

size: -
D: TRBD1
V: TRBV28
J: TRBJ1-5
DNA: TGTGCCAGCAGACCGACAGGGGGAGGACAGCCCCAGCATTTT
CDR3: CASRPTGGGQPQHF

size: few
D: TRBD1
V: TRBV28
J: TRBJ2-4
DNA: TGTGCCAGCAGTCCGGGAACAGGGGGCTCTACTATAGCCAAAAACATTCAGTACTTC
CDR3: CASSPGTGGSTIAKNIQYF

size: few
D: -
V: TRBV7-2
J: TRBJ1-3
DNA: TGTGCCAGCAGCCGGAGCGAGGTTGGAAACACCATATATTTT
CDR3: CASSRSEVGNTIYF

size: -
D: -
V: TRBV18
J: TRBJ2-1
DNA: TGTGCCACCGGGAGGGGGCAGGGGATCACGGATGAGCAGTTCTTC
CDR3: CATGRGQGITDEQFF

size: few
D: TRBD1
V: TRBV19
J: TRBJ1-5
DNA: TGTGCCAGTAGTATGGGACAGGTTGACCAGCCCCAGCATTTT
CDR3: CASSMGQVDQPQHF

size: -
D: TRBD1
V: TRBV5-1
J: TRBJ1-1
DNA: TGCGCCAGCAGCCCGATAGGGACAGGGAAGGTCCGCACTGAAGCTTTCTTT
CDR3: CASSPIGTGKVRTEAFF

size: -
D: TRBD1
V: TRBV9
J: TRBJ1-5
DNA: TGTGCCAGCAGCCCACGACAGGGAGGCCAGCCCCAGCATTTT
CDR3: CASSPRQGGQPQHF

size: -
D: TRBD1
V: TRBV6-1
J: TRBJ1-1
DNA: TGTGCCAGCAGTGAAAGGACAGGGAGGTCGCTGGGGGCTTTCTTT
CDR3: CASSERTGRSLGAFF

size: once
D: -
V: TRBV15
J: TRBJ2-1
DNA: TGTGCCACCAGCAGAGAGTCTAGCGTGTTTAGTGAGCAGTTCTTC
CDR3: CATSRESSVFSEQFF

size: -
D: -
V: TRBV4-1
J: TRBJ1-2
DNA: TGCGCCAGCAGCCCCCGGACAGACGTGGGGTATATTGGCTACACCTTC
CDR3: CASSPRTDVGYIGYTF

size: -
D: -
V: TRBV11-2
J: TRBJ2-1
DNA: TGTGCCAGCGAGGGAGAGGCGTACAATGAGCAGTTCTTC
CDR3: CASEGEAYNEQFF

size: -
D: TRBD2
V: TRBV11-2
J: TRBJ2-1
DNA: TGTGCCAGTCACCTAGCGGGAGGGTGGGATGAGCAGTTCTTC
CDR3: CASHLAGGWDEQFF

size: once
D: -
V: TRBV6-1
J: TRBJ2-1
DNA: TGTGCCAGCAGTGGCCGGGACTCGAAACAAAGCTCCTACAATGAGCAGTTCTTC
CDR3: CASSGRDSKQSSYNEQFF

size: -
D: TRBD2
V: TRBV7-9
J: TRBJ2-2
DNA: TGTGCCAGCAGCTCGACTAGCGGGGTCGGGGAGCTGTTTTTT
CDR3: CASSSTSGVGELFF

size: -
D: TRBD1
V: TRBV9
J: TRBJ2-1
DNA: TGTGCCAGCAGCGCAGAACCGGGACAGGGCAACGATGAGCAGTTCTTC
CDR3: CASSAEPGQGNDEQFF